This T cell receptor (beta chain) was recovered during a study of blood T cell repertoires in COVID-19. In the study overall: Sites in the United States, Italy and Spain provided acute and convalescent COVID-19 samples. The cDNA or gDNA used as material had been derived from T cells, B-cell-depleted T cells, or PBMCs.

This clone was seen a few times. This CDR3 is 17 amino acids long. Trimming removed 6 bases from V and 1 base from J; junction bases left unmatched: 10. Germline CDR1 reads SGHKS; CDR2 reads YYEKEE (reference sequence). In the authors' workflow: Amplification with reference gene primers provided the estimates of nucleated cell counts. Assay: immunoSEQ multiplex PCR; the TCRdb copy retains only in-frame clones and omits some. V and J calls and clone size come straight from that table; D and trimming were deduced from the DNA. In the table there are just under 300,000 clones, approximately 86% of which are singletons.

Sequences were obtained from peripheral blood. The chain uses TRBV5-5 and TRBJ2-1; 10 nucleotides agree with TRBD1. This TCR was sampled from a man between 65 and 85 years old with acute or convalescent COVID-19. In DNA, the CDR3 is TGTGCCAGCACCAGCACCGGGACAGGGGTGTCCTACAATGAGCAGTTCTTC. Amino acid sequence: CASTSTGTGVSYNEQFF.